This T cell receptor (beta chain) appears in the sequencing data of a study of cytomegalovirus exposure and HLA in healthy donors. The PCR was carried out with 60 Vbeta primers and 13 Jbeta primers. The repertoire was sequenced with immunoSEQ multiplex PCR; TCRdb's copy has only in-frame clones and lacks some. The data contain about 190,000 clones, approximately 85% of them seen just once; the ten biggest clones take up about 1.7%. Study conclusions and caveats: CMV serostatus was the sole immune exposure data available. In a later analysis, CMV-associated beta chains were mostly HLA-associated, it appeared.

Note on this clone: The antigen remains undetermined.

The sample consisted of PBMCs. The receptor was isolated from a man younger than 35 in good health and CMV-seronegative.

CDR3 in DNA: TGCGCCAGCAGCCAAGCTACCGGGACAGGGGGCTACGAGCAGTACTTC. Translation gives CASSQATGTGGYEQYF. The chain uses TRBV4-3 and TRBJ2-7, with TRBD1 matching over 11 bases. The germline gives CDR1 LGHNA, CDR2 YSLEER. J lost 3 bases, V lost 1 base, and 5 bases had no gene match. This CDR3 is 16 amino acids long.